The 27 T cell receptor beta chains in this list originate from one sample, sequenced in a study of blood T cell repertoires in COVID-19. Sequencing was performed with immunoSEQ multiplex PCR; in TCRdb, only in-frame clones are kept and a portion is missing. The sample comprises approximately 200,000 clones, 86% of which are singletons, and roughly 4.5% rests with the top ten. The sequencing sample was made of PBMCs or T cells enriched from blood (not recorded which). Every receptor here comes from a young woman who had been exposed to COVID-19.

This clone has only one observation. The chain's CDR3 is CASSLSTGLANEKLFF. In nucleotides, the CDR3 is TGTGCCAGCAGCCTAAGCACAGGCCTGGCTAATGAAAAACTGTTTTTT. The J gene is TRBJ1-4, the V gene TRBV7-6, with a tentative D call TRBD1 (5 bases). Germline V gives CDR1 SGHVS, CDR2 FNYEAQ. V dropped 5 bases and J dropped 3 bases, with 16 bases sitting between them. CDR3 length equals 16 residues.

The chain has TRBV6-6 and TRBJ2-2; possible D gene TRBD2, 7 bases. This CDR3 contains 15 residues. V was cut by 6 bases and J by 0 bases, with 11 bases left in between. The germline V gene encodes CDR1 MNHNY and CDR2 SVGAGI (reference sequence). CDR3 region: CASRTGGPNTGELFF. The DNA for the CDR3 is TGTGCCAGCAGGACCGGGGGGCCGAACACCGGGGAGCTGTTTTTT.

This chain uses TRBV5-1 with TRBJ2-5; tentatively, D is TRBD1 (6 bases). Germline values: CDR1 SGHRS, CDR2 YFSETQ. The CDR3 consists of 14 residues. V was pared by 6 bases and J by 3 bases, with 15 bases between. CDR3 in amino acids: CASNRGQQKETQYF. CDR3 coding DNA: TGCGCCAGCAACCGTGGACAGCAAAAAGAGACCCAGTACTTC.

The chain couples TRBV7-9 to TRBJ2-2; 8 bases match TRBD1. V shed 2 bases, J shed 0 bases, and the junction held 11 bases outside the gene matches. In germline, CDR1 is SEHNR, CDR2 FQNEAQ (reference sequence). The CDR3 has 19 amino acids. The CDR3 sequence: CASSLSARGRKANTGELFF. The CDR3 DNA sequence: TGTGCCAGCAGCTTATCGGCCAGGGGGCGCAAGGCGAACACCGGGGAGCTGTTTTTT.

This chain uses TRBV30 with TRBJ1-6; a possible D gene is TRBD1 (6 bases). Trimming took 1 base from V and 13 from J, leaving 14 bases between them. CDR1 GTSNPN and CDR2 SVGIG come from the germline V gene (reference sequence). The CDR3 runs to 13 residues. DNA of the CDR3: TGTGCCTGGAGTGAGAAACAGGGTACGCCCCTCCACTTT. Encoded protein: CAWSEKQGTPLHF.

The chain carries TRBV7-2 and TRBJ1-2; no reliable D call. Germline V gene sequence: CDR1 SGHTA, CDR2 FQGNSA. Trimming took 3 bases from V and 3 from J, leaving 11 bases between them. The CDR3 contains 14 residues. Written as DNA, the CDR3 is TGTGCCAGCAGCTTTTCCGGTTCCTACTATGGCTACACCTTC. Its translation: CASSFSGSYYGYTF.

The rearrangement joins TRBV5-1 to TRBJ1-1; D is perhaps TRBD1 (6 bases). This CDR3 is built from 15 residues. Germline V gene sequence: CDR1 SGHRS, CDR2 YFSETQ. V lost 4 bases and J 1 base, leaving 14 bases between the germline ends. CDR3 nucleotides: TGCGCCAGCAGCAGCTACAGGGATAAGAACACTGAAGCTTTCTTT. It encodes CASSSYRDKNTEAFF.

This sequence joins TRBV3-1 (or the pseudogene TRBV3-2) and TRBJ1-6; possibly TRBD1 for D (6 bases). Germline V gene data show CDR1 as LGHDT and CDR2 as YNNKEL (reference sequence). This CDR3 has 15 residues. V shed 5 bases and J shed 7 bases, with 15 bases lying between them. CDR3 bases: TGTGCCAGCAGCAACAGGGCTTTTTACAATTCACCCCTCCACTTT. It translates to CASSNRAFYNSPLHF.

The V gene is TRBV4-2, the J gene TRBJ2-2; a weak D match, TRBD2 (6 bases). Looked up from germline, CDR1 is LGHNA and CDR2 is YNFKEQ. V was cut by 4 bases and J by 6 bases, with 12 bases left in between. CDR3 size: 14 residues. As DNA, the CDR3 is TGTGCCAGCAGCCTCCTGGGGGGTTCCGGGGAGCTGTTTTTT. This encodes CASSLLGGSGELFF.

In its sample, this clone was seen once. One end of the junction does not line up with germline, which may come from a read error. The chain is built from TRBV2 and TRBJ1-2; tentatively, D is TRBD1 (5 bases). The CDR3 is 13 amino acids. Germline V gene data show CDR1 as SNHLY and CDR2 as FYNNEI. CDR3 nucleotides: TGTGCCACCCAGGGCGGGGGGTCCTATAGCGTCGGCTTC. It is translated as CATQGGGSYSVGF.

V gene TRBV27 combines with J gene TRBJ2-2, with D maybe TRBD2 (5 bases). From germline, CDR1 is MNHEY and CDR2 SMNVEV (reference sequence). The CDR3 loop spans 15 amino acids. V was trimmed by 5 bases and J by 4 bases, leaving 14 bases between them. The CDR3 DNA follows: TGTGCCAGCAGTATCTCCGGTGGGAGCACCGGGGAGCTGTTTTTT. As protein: CASSISGGSTGELFF.

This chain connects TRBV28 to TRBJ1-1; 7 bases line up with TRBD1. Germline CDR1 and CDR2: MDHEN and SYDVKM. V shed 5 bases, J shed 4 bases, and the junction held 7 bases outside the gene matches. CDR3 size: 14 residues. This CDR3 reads CASSPQGLSTEAFF. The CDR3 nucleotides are TGTGCCAGCAGTCCACAGGGGTTAAGCACTGAAGCTTTCTTT. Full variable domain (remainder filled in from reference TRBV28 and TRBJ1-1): DVKVTQSSRYLVKRTGEKVFLECVQDMDHENMFWYRQDPGLGLRLIYFSYDVKMKEKGDIPEGYSVSREKKERFSLILESASTNQTSMYLCASSPQGLSTEAFFGQGTRLTVV.

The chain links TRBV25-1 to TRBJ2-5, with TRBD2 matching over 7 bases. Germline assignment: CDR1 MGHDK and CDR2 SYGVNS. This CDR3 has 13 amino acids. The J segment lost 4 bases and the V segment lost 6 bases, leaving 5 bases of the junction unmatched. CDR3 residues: CASSQAGPETQYF. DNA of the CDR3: TGTGCCAGCAGCCAAGCGGGGCCAGAGACCCAGTACTTC.

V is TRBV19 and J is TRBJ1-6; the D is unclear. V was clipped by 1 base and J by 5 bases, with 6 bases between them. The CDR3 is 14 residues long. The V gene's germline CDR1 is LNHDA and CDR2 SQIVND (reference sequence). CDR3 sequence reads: CASSIGRDNSPLHF. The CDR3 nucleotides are TGTGCCAGTAGTATAGGGAGAGATAATTCACCCCTCCACTTT. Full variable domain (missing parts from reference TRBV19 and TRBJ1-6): DGGITQSPKYLFRKEGQNVTLSCEQNLNHDAMYWYRQDPGQGLRLIYYSQIVNDFQKGDIAEGYSVSREKKESFPLTVTSAQKNPTAFYLCASSIGRDNSPLHFGNGTRLTVT.

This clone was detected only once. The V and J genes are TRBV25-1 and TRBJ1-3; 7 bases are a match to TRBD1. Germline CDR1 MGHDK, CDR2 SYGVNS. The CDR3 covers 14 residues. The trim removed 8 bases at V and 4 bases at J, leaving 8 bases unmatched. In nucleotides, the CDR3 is TGTGCCAGCTCGCCTACAGGGGCCGGAAACACCATATATTTT. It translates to CASSPTGAGNTIYF.

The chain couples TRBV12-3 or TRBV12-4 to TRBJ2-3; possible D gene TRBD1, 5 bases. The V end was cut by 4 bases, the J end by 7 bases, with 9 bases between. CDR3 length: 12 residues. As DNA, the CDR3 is TGTGCCAGCAGTTACCACAGGTATACGCAGTATTTT. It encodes CASSYHRYTQYF.

The CDR3 sequence is CASSLKKDRADTGELFF. As DNA, the CDR3 is TGTGCCAGCAGCTTAAAAAAGGACAGGGCTGACACCGGGGAGCTGTTTTTT. V usage is TRBV9 and J usage is TRBJ2-2, with TRBD1 matching over 8 bases. V lost 4 bases, J lost 3 bases, and 11 bases stayed unmatched. Germline V CDR1 and CDR2: SGDLS, YYNGEE. The CDR3 totals 17 residues.

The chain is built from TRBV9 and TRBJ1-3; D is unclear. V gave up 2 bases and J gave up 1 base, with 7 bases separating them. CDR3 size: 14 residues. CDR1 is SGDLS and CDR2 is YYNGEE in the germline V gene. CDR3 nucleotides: TGTGCCAGCAGCGTCCCCGGTTCTGGAAACACCATATATTTT. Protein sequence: CASSVPGSGNTIYF. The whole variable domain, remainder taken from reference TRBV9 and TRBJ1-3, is DSGVTQTPKHLITATGQRVTLRCSPRSGDLSVYWYQQSLDQGLQFLIQYYNGEERAKGNILERFSAQQFPDLHSELNLSSLELGDSALYFCASSVPGSGNTIYFGEGSWLTVV.

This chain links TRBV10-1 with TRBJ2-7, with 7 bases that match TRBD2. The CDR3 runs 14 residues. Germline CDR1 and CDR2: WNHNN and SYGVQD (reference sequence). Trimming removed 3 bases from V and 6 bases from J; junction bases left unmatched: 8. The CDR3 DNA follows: TGCGCCAGCAGTGAACGGGGGGACCTGCGCGAGCAGTACTTC. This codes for CASSERGDLREQYF.

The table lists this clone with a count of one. The CDR3, as DNA: TGTGCCAGCTCACCACGGAGTGAGGGATCCACTGAAGCTTTCTTT. Its translation: CASSPRSEGSTEAFF. The chain uses TRBV18 and TRBJ1-1; unclear D gene. V shed 1 base and J shed 4 bases, with 13 bases lying between them. The CDR3 totals 15 residues. Germline V gives CDR1 KGHSH, CDR2 LQKENI.

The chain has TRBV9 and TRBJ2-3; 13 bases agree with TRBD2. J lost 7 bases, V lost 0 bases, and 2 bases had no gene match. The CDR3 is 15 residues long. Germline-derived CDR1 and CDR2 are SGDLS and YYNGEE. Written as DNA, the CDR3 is TGTGCCAGCAGCGTAGGGACTAGCGGGGGTAATACGCAGTATTTT. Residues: CASSVGTSGGNTQYF.

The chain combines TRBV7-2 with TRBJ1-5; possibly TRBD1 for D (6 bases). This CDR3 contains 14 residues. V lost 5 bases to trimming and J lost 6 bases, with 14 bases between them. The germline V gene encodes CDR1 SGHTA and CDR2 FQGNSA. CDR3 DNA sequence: TGTGCCAGCAGCCAAGGGGGTCTCGGTCAGCCCCAGCATTTT. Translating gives CASSQGGLGQPQHF.

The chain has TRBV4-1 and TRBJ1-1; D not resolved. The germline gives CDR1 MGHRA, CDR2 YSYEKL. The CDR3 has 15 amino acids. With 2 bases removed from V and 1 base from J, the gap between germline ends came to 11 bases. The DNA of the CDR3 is TGCGCCAGCAGCCAATCTGGGCACCAGAACACTGAAGCTTTCTTT. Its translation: CASSQSGHQNTEAFF.

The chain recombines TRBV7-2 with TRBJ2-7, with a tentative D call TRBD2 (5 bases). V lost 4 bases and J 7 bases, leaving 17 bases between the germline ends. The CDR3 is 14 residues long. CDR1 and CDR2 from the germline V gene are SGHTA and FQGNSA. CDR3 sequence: CASSSGIRVNEQYF. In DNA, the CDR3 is TGTGCCAGCAGCTCCGGGATTCGGGTGAATGAGCAGTACTTC.

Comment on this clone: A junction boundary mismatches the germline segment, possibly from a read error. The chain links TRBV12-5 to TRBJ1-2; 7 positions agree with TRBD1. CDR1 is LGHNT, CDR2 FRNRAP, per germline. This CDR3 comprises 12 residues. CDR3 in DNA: TGTGCTAGTGGTTTGGTAGGGGGCCAGGCCTCCTTC. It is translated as CASGLVGGQASF.

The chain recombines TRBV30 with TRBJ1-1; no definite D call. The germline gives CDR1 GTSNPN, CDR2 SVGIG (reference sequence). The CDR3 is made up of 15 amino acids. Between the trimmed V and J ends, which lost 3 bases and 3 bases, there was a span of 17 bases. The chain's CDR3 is CAWRERERRDTEAFF. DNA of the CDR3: TGTGCCTGGAGAGAAAGGGAGCGGAGGGACACTGAAGCTTTCTTT.

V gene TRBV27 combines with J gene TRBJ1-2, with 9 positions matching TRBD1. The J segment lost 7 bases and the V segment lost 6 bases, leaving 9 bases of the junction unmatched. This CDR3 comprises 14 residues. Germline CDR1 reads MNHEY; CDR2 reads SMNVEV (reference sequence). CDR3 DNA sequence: TGTGCCAGCAGCCCATCACAGGGGGCGAGTGGCTACACCTTC. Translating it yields CASSPSQGASGYTF.